The table lists the clone carrying this TCR beta chain with a few counts. Its antigen remains unknown. The sample belongs to a study of T-cell memory formation after mild COVID-19. Whole-study context: TCR clusters mostly belonged to single donors.

TCRdb ran MiXCR on the 5' RACE reads and lists one entry per CDR3 protein. The repertoire has more than 300,000 distinct CDR3 sequences, 20% to 25% of them found once; the top ten carry roughly 21%. Study-level results: Day 37-peaking second-wave clones had unconfirmed SARS-CoV-2 specificity. Shrinking CD4+ clones were chiefly CM and EM; CD8+ ones were chiefly EMRA. There were some responding clones in pre-infection memory, which suggested that cross-reactive memory had joined.

The specimen sequenced was PBMCs or a T cell subset sorted from them (not recorded which). The clonotype originates from a man in his late teens or twenties who had mild COVID-19 (a few samples of this study predate the infection). Cell type and time point are not known.

The CDR3 DNA sequence: TGCGCCAGCAGCTTGGCAGGGGCTCCCAACTATGGCTACACCTTC. Translating it yields CASSLAGAPNYGYTF. The chain links TRBV5-1 to TRBJ1-2, with D possibly being TRBD1 (6 bases). Germline CDR1 reads SGHRS; CDR2 reads YFSETQ. The CDR3 spans 15 residues. Trimming left V 0 bases short and J 2 bases short, with 11 bases between.